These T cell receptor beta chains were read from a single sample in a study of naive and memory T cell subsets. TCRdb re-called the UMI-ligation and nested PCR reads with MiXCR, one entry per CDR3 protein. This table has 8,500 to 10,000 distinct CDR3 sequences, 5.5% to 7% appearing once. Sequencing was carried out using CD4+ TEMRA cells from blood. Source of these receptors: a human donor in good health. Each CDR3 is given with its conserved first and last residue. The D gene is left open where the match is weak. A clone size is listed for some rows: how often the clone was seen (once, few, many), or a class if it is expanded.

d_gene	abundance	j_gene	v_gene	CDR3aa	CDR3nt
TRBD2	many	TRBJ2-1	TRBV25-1	CASSDLLAGANEQFF	TGTGCCAGCAGTGATCTGCTAGCGGGGGCCAATGAGCAGTTCTTC
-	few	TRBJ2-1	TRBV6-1	CASSKDLVSGEQFF	TGTGCCAGCAGCAAGGATCTAGTCTCGGGGGAGCAGTTCTTC
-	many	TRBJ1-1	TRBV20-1	CSAIVGKNTEAFF	TGCAGTGCTATTGTGGGGAAGAACACTGAAGCTTTCTTT
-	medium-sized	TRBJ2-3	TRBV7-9	CASSLHGLADTQYF	TGTGCCAGCAGCTTGCATGGCCTCGCAGATACGCAGTATTTT
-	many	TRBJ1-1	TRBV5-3	CARSRTNPEAFF	TGTGCCAGAAGCCGAACCAATCCTGAAGCTTTCTTT
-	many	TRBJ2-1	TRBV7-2	CASSRAGLRAYNEQFF	TGTGCCAGCAGCCGGGCAGGACTAAGGGCCTACAATGAGCAGTTCTTC
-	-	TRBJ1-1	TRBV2	CASRKDMRTEAFF	TGTGCCAGCAGAAAGGACATGCGCACTGAAGCTTTCTTT
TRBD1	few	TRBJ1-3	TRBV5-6	CASSMTGAHSGNTIYF	TGTGCCAGCAGCATGACAGGGGCCCACTCTGGAAACACCATATATTTT
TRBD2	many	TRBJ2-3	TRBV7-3	CASSMTSLSADTQYF	TGTGCCAGCAGCATGACTAGCCTTTCTGCAGATACGCAGTATTTT
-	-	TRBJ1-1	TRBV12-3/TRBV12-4	CASSSTGSGEAFF	TGTGCCAGCAGTTCGACAGGATCGGGTGAAGCTTTCTTT
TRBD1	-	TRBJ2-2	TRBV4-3	CASSQDRAGQGPGELFF	TGCGCCAGCAGCCAAGATCGGGCAGGACAGGGACCCGGGGAGCTGTTTTTT
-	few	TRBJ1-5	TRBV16	CASSPTGMGGSNQPQHF	TGTGCCAGCAGCCCAACAGGGATGGGGGGGAGCAATCAGCCCCAGCATTTT
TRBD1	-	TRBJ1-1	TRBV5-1	CASSFWTGTAEAFF	TGCGCCAGCAGCTTCTGGACAGGGACGGCGGAAGCTTTCTTT
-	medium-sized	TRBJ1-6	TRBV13	CASSPDSYSTPLHF	TGTGCCAGCAGCCCGGACAGCTATTCTACACCCCTCCACTTT
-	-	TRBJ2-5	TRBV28	CATRRGSGKETQYF	TGTGCCACCCGCCGGGGGTCAGGGAAAGAGACCCAGTACTTC
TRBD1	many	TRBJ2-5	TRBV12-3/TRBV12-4	CASSQGAHETQYF	TGTGCCAGCAGTCAGGGGGCGCATGAGACCCAGTACTTC
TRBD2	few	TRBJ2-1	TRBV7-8	CASSLAKRGGYNEQFF	TGTGCCAGCAGCTTAGCGAAGCGGGGGGGCTACAATGAGCAGTTCTTC
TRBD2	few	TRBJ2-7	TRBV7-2	CASSSGTSTTEQYF	TGTGCCAGCAGCTCCGGGACTAGTACTACGGAGCAGTACTTC
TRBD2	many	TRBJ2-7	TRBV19	CASSILLAGGPAYEQYF	TGTGCCAGTAGTATATTGCTAGCGGGAGGACCAGCCTACGAGCAGTACTTC
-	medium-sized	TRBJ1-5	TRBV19	CASSIGSSGSNQPQHF	TGTGCCAGTAGTATAGGATCCAGCGGTAGCAATCAGCCCCAGCATTTT
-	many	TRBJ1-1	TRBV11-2	CASSLVLNTEAFF	TGTGCCAGCAGCTTAGTCCTGAACACTGAAGCTTTCTTT
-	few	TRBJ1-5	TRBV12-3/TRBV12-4	CASRDNYSNQPQHF	TGTGCCAGCAGGGACAACTATAGCAATCAGCCCCAGCATTTT
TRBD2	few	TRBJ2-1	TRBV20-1	CSAGRGASGGAWYNEQFF	TGCAGTGCCGGTCGGGGAGCTAGCGGGGGGGCTTGGTACAATGAGCAGTTCTTC
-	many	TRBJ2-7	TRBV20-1	CSATRGSFSYEQYF	TGCAGTGCCACACGAGGGTCATTCTCCTACGAGCAGTACTTC
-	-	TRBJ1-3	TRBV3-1	CASSQKNGGSGNTIYF	TGTGCCAGCAGCCAGAAAAACGGGGGCTCTGGAAACACCATATATTTT
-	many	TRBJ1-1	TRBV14	CASSQLREGTEAFF	TGTGCCAGCAGCCAACTCCGGGAGGGCACTGAAGCTTTCTTT
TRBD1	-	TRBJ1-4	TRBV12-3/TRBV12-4	CASGVQGAREKLFF	TGTGCCAGCGGAGTACAGGGGGCGCGGGAAAAACTGTTTTTT
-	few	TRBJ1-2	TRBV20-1	CSASASSVTGSQLVGYTF	TGCAGTGCTTCCGCGAGCTCAGTGACAGGTTCCCAGCTTGTAGGGTACACCTTC
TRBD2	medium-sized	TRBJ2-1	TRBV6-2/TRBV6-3	CASSSSGGYNEQFF	TGTGCCAGCAGTTCAAGCGGGGGGTACAATGAGCAGTTCTTC
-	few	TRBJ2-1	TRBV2	CASRGGFNEQFF	TGTGCCAGCAGGGGAGGCTTCAATGAGCAGTTCTTC
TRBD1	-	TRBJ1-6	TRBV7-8	CASSIRQGYNSPLHF	TGTGCCAGCAGCATACGACAGGGGTATAATTCACCCCTCCACTTT
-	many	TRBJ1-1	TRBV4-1	CASSQAGPRTEAFF	TGCGCCAGCAGCCAAGCCGGGCCTAGGACTGAAGCTTTCTTT
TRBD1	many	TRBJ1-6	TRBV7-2	CASSREQGSYNSPLHF	TGTGCCAGCAGCAGAGAACAGGGGAGTTATAATTCACCCCTCCACTTT
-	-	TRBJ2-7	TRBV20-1	CSATTWYEQYF	TGCAGTGCTACGACATGGTACGAGCAGTACTTC
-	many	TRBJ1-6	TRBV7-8	CASSLGTGSNSPLHF	TGTGCCAGCAGCTTAGGAACAGGGTCGAATTCACCCCTCCACTTT
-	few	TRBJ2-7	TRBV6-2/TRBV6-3	CASRDVDEQYF	TGTGCCAGCCGGGACGTCGACGAGCAGTACTTC
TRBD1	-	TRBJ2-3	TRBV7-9	CASSLAETGADTQYF	TGTGCCAGCAGCTTAGCCGAGACAGGGGCAGATACGCAGTATTTT
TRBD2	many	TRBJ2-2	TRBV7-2	CASSLVLAGASGGELFF	TGTGCCAGCAGCTTAGTGTTAGCGGGGGCCTCCGGCGGGGAGCTGTTTTTT
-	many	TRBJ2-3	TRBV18	CASSPKNPDPRDTQYF	TGTGCCAGCTCACCGAAGAACCCGGACCCAAGGGATACGCAGTATTTT
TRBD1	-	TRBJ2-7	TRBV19	CASSIWDRAYEQYF	TGTGCCAGTAGTATTTGGGACAGGGCCTACGAGCAGTACTTC
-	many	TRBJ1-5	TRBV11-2	CASSPSPPGSNQPQHF	TGTGCCAGCAGCCCCTCACCACCAGGTAGCAATCAGCCCCAGCATTTT
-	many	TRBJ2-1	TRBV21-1	CASSKQRQGPEQFF	TGTGCCAGCAGCAAACAACGGCAGGGACCTGAGCAGTTCTTC
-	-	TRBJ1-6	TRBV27	CASSLRGYNSPLHF	TGTGCCAGCAGTTTACGGGGGTATAATTCACCCCTCCACTTT
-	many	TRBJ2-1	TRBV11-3	CASSPDRFAGLFDWGSYNEQFF	TGTGCCAGCAGCCCGGATCGGTTCGCGGGTCTTTTTGATTGGGGCTCCTACAATGAGCAGTTCTTC
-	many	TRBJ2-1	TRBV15	CATSRGLINEQFF	TGTGCCACCAGCAGGGGACTTATCAATGAGCAGTTCTTC
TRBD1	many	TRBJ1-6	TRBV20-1	CSATQGLLNSPLHF	TGCAGTGCTACACAGGGGCTCCTTAATTCACCCCTCCACTTT
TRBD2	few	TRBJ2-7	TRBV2	CASSRRSGPPDEQYF	TGTGCCAGCAGTAGACGTAGCGGGCCACCTGACGAGCAGTACTTC
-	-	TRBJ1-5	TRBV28	CASSFFHPGQPQHF	TGTGCCAGCAGTTTTTTTCATCCAGGGCAGCCCCAGCATTTT
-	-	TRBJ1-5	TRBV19	CASAGTLSNQPQHF	TGTGCCAGTGCCGGGACACTGAGCAATCAGCCCCAGCATTTT
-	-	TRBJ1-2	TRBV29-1	CSVFGGPNYGYTF	TGCAGCGTTTTCGGGGGACCTAACTATGGCTACACCTTC
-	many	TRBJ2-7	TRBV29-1	CSVGGGRSSYEQYF	TGCAGCGTTGGTGGGGGTAGGAGCTCCTACGAGCAGTACTTC
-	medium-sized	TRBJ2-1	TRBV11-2	CASSPQTQINEQFF	TGTGCCAGCAGCCCCCAGACACAAATCAATGAGCAGTTCTTC
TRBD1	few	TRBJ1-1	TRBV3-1	CASSLGTANTEAFF	TGTGCCAGCAGCCTCGGGACAGCGAACACTGAAGCTTTCTTT
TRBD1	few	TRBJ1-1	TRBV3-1	CSTQGADTEAFF	TGTTCGACACAGGGGGCTGACACTGAAGCTTTCTTT